The 26 T cell receptor beta chains given below trace back to one sample, sequenced in a study of blood T cell repertoires in COVID-19 (dated by TCRdb to about 2020). The library was made by the immunoSEQ multiplex PCR assay. As stored in TCRdb, this immuneACCESS dataset retains in-frame rearrangements with V and J assigned. A fraction of the clones does not appear; measured against another copy, unresolved V genes explain less than half of the discrepancy, and the remainder lacks a known reason. The sample yields some 51,000 clones; approximately 92% were counted once. The top ten clonotypes cover approximately 15% of the sample. The sequenced sample consisted of peripheral blood. The receptors were gathered from a human donor with active COVID-19. The donor label of this sample is uncertain.

The CDR3 coding sequence is TGTGCCAGCAGTTGGGGAGTGAACACTGAAGCTTTCTTT. This sequence encodes CASSWGVNTEAFF. The chain recombines TRBV6-5 with TRBJ1-1, with no clear D. CDR1 is MNHEY and CDR2 is SVGAGI in the germline V gene. The CDR3 runs 13 residues. Trimming left V 4 bases short and J 0 bases short, with 6 bases between.

The V call is TRBV9, the J call TRBJ1-1; D not resolved. Trimming shortened V by 0 bases and J by 5 bases, and 14 bases separated the two germline ends. The CDR3 loop spans 15 amino acids. Looked up from germline, CDR1 is SGDLS and CDR2 is YYNGEE. CDR3 loop: CASSVDDGVWTEAFF. The CDR3 DNA reads as TGTGCCAGCAGCGTAGATGACGGAGTTTGGACTGAAGCTTTCTTT. Variable domain in full (rest from reference TRBV9 and TRBJ1-1): DSGVTQTPKHLITATGQRVTLRCSPRSGDLSVYWYQQSLDQGLQFLIQYYNGEERAKGNILERFSAQQFPDLHSELNLSSLELGDSALYFCASSVDDGVWTEAFFGQGTRLTVV.

The J gene is TRBJ1-1, the V gene TRBV5-4, with a possible D match to TRBD1 (5 bases). In germline, CDR1 is SGHNT, CDR2 YYREEE (reference sequence). The CDR3 consists of 17 residues. Trimming removed 1 base from V and 10 bases from J, with 26 bases in between. This CDR3 is CASSLPGEGPGVLGAFF. The CDR3 DNA reads TGTGCCAGCAGCTTGCCGGGGGAGGGCCCCGGGGTGCTCGGAGCTTTCTTT.

The genes are TRBV6-5 and TRBJ2-3, with a tentative D call TRBD1 (6 bases). V was trimmed by 6 bases and J by 0 bases, leaving 10 bases between them. The CDR3 contains 14 residues. Germline V gene sequence: CDR1 MNHEY, CDR2 SVGAGI. CDR3 nucleotides: TGTGCCAGCAGCACCGGGACAAGCACAGATACGCAGTATTTT. Protein product: CASSTGTSTDTQYF.

The CDR3 DNA reads as TGTGCCAGCAGTGGACTAGCGGGGGGAGCAGATACGCAGTATTTT. Its translation is CASSGLAGGADTQYF. This chain joins TRBV2 and TRBJ2-3, with 13 positions matching TRBD2. V lost 4 bases to trimming and J lost 4 bases; unmatched junction nucleotides: 2. CDR1 SNHLY and CDR2 FYNNEI come from the germline V gene. The CDR3 totals 15 residues.

Only one count was recorded for this clone. This chain joins TRBV28 and TRBJ1-5; D might be TRBD1 (6 bases). Germline V gives CDR1 MDHEN, CDR2 SYDVKM. Trimming pared 5 bases from V and 0 bases from J, leaving 17 bases between. The CDR3 is 17 amino acids. DNA of the CDR3: TGTGCCAGCAGTCTCCTCCCCGGGACATTTAGCAATCAGCCCCAGCATTTT. Residues: CASSLLPGTFSNQPQHF.

The CDR3, as DNA: TGTGCCTGGGGGGCTAGCGGTCGCACAGATACGCAGTATTTT. It encodes CAWGASGRTDTQYF. The rearrangement links TRBV30 to TRBJ2-3; 7 bases map to TRBD2. Trimming at V came to 5 bases and at J to 1 base, leaving 6 bases not matched to a gene. Germline V CDR1 and CDR2: GTSNPN, SVGIG (reference sequence). CDR3 size: 14 residues.

This clone was detected only a few times. The genes are TRBV27 and TRBJ2-7; D not resolved. CDR3 length: 9 amino acids. Germline V gene sequence: CDR1 MNHEY, CDR2 SMNVEV (reference sequence). CDR3 loop: CFGSYEQYV. CDR3 nucleotide sequence: TGTTTCGGTTCCTACGAGCAGTACGTC.

The chain couples TRBV9 to TRBJ2-7; D is unresolved. The CDR3 totals 13 residues. Germline lookup yields CDR1 SGDLS and CDR2 YYNGEE. Trimming cost V 0 bases and J 2 bases, with 6 bases left between them. In DNA, the CDR3 is TGTGCCAGCAGCGTAGACCCAGCCTACGAGCAGTACTTC. Translated: CASSVDPAYEQYF.

The chain links TRBV11-2 to TRBJ2-2, with 14 bases lining up with TRBD2. This CDR3 contains 19 residues. The V gene end was trimmed by 2 bases and the J gene end by 4 bases; junction bases not matched to a gene: 9. Germline values: CDR1 SGHAT, CDR2 FQNNGV. CDR3 in DNA: TGTGCCAGCAGCTTACCCCACATCGGGACTAGCGGGAGCACCGGGGAGCTGTTTTTT. Residues: CASSLPHIGTSGSTGELFF.

The rearrangement uses TRBV6-5 and TRBJ1-2, with D perhaps TRBD1 (6 bases). This CDR3 is built from 16 residues. Trimming removed 0 bases at V and 2 bases at J, with 13 bases between. CDR1 and CDR2 from the germline V gene are MNHEY and SVGAGI. The CDR3 nucleotides read TGTGCCAGCAGTTACTCCGCCTTTACAGGGAACTATGGCTACACCTTC. Translating it yields CASSYSAFTGNYGYTF.

CDR3 loop: CASSPIANPETQYF. CDR3 nucleotide sequence: TGTGCCAGCAGCCCTATAGCGAATCCGGAGACCCAGTACTTC. The J gene is TRBJ2-5, the V gene TRBV7-2, with D perhaps matching TRBD2 (5 bases). The V end was cut by 5 bases, the J end by 5 bases, with 15 bases between. The CDR3 has 14 residues. CDR1 is SGHTA, CDR2 FQGNSA, per germline.

The chain carries TRBV5-6 and TRBJ1-5; TRBD1 matches 10 bases. V shed 0 bases and J 5 bases; nucleotides not matched to a gene: 8. The CDR3 length is 17 residues. The germline V gene encodes CDR1 SGHDT and CDR2 YYEEEE. In DNA, the CDR3 is TGTGCCAGCAGCTTGGCCCCGGGACAGGGGATCGATCAGCCCCAGCATTTT. Protein: CASSLAPGQGIDQPQHF.

The chain combines TRBV18 with TRBJ2-7, with a weak D call TRBD2 (6 bases). Trimming shortened V by 6 bases and J by 4 bases, and 13 bases separated the two germline ends. Germline V gives CDR1 KGHSH, CDR2 LQKENI. The CDR3 sequence is 13 residues long. CDR3 protein: CASSAGMGYEQYV. As DNA, the CDR3 is TGTGCCAGCTCGGCGGGGATGGGGTACGAGCAGTACGTC.

The CDR3 is CASSLWTGGDEKLFF. Written as DNA, the CDR3 is TGTGCCAGCAGCCTCTGGACAGGGGGTGATGAAAAACTGTTTTTT. J is TRBJ1-4 and V is TRBV7-9; TRBD1 matches 10 bases. The length of the CDR3 is 15 residues. The ends lost 5 bases at V and 6 bases at J; junction bases unmatched: 6. From germline, CDR1 is SEHNR and CDR2 FQNEAQ (reference sequence).

Remarks on this clone: A junction end diverges from the germline sequence, so it may reflect a read error. The genes are TRBV14 and TRBJ2-3; 8 bases line up with TRBD2. The CDR3 length is 14 residues. From germline, CDR1 is SGHDN and CDR2 FVKESK. CDR3 DNA sequence: TGTGCCAGCAGTCAAGCGGGGGTAACAGATACGCAGTATTTT. Amino acid sequence: CASSQAGVTDTQYF. Looking up the rest from reference TRBV14 and TRBJ2-3 gives the full variable domain: EAGVTQFPSHSVIEKGQTVTLRCDPISGHDNLYWYRRVMGKEIKFLLHFVKESKQDESGMPNNRFLAERTGGTYSTLKVQPAELEDSGVYFCASSQAGVTDTQYFGPGTRLTVL.

The J gene is TRBJ1-2, the V gene TRBV5-1, with D perhaps matching TRBD1 (6 bases). CDR3 length: 16 amino acids. CDR1 SGHRS and CDR2 YFSETQ come from the germline V gene. The V end lost 3 bases, the J end lost 0 bases, and 15 bases lay between the germline ends. CDR3 region: CASSSDSLPSNYGYTF. CDR3 DNA sequence: TGCGCCAGCAGCTCGGACAGTCTTCCGTCTAACTATGGCTACACCTTC.

The chain employs TRBV27 and TRBJ2-7, with 7 bases matching TRBD1. CDR1 is MNHEY, CDR2 SMNVEV, per germline (reference sequence). V lost 5 bases to trimming and J lost 2 bases; unmatched junction nucleotides: 12. This CDR3 is built from 16 residues. CDR3 amino acids: CASSLSPGQKAYEQYF. As DNA, the CDR3 is TGTGCCAGCAGTCTCAGTCCGGGACAGAAGGCCTACGAGCAGTACTTC.

For the CDR3, the DNA is TGTGCCAGCAGCGTAGGTACAGGCCGCCTTCTCTCTGGGGCCAACGTCCTGACTTTC. It codes for CASSVGTGRLLSGANVLTF. This rearrangement joins TRBV9 to TRBJ2-6, with D possibly being TRBD1 (5 bases). V dropped 0 bases and J dropped 0 bases, with 16 bases sitting between them. This CDR3 region has 19 residues. The germline CDR1 and CDR2 sequences are SGDLS and YYNGEE.

The J gene is TRBJ2-7, the V gene TRBV5-4; 8 nucleotides agree with TRBD2. Trimming at V came to 1 base and at J to 5 bases, leaving 11 bases not matched to a gene. Germline V gene sequence: CDR1 SGHNT, CDR2 YYREEE (reference sequence). This CDR3 region has 16 residues. CDR3 loop: CASSLSLQAGAHEQYF. Written as DNA, the CDR3 is TGTGCCAGCAGCTTGTCTCTGCAAGCGGGAGCCCACGAGCAGTACTTC.

The V gene is TRBV7-3, the J gene TRBJ2-3; 7 bases are a match to TRBD2. The CDR3 contains 16 residues. CDR1 is SGHTA and CDR2 is FQGTGA in the germline V gene. V shed 5 bases, J shed 4 bases, and the junction held 12 bases outside the gene matches. Here the CDR3 DNA reads TGTGCCAGCAGCCCTGGCCGGGGGGTGCGCTCAGATACGCAGTATTTT. Encoded protein: CASSPGRGVRSDTQYF.

V usage is TRBV27 and J usage is TRBJ1-5; D gene uncertain. There are 14 residues in the CDR3. Germline V gene lookup returns CDR1 MNHEY and CDR2 SMNVEV (reference sequence). Trimming left V 5 bases short and J 5 bases short, with 13 bases between. CDR3 sequence reads: CASSLQLGHQPQHF. The DNA for the CDR3 is TGTGCCAGCAGTCTCCAACTAGGACATCAGCCCCAGCATTTT.

Here the CDR3 reads CASRPGDTDTQYF. In DNA, the CDR3 is TGCGCCAGCAGGCCAGGGGACACAGATACGCAGTATTTT. The V and J genes are TRBV10-1 and TRBJ2-3; D is possibly TRBD1 (6 bases). The CDR3 has 13 residues. Trimming shortened V by 6 bases and J by 2 bases, and 9 bases separated the two germline ends. Germline V gene data show CDR1 as WNHNN and CDR2 as SYGVQD (reference sequence).

CDR3 sequence reads: CASSAGTGANTGELFF. CDR3 nucleotides: TGCGCCAGCAGCGCCGGGACAGGGGCTAACACCGGGGAGCTGTTTTTT. The V gene is TRBV5-1, the J gene TRBJ2-2; 10 nucleotides agree with TRBD1. Germline CDR1 and CDR2: SGHRS and YFSETQ. This CDR3 contains 16 residues. With 4 bases clipped from V and 2 bases from J, the junction kept 5 bases outside the gene matches.

The chain employs TRBV6-5 and TRBJ2-5; maybe TRBD1 (6 bases). The CDR3 is 15 residues long. CDR1 and CDR2 (germline): MNHEY, SVGAGI. The ends were cut back, 1 base at V and 2 bases at J, with 11 bases in the middle. Here the CDR3 DNA reads TGTGCCAGCAGTTACTTCGACAGGCTGCAAGAGACCCAGTACTTC. Amino acids: CASSYFDRLQETQYF.

The rearrangement links TRBV7-3 to TRBJ2-2; 8 bases agree with TRBD1. The CDR3 extends over 14 amino acids. Germline V gene sequence: CDR1 SGHTA, CDR2 FQGTGA. With V trimmed by 4 bases and J by 5 bases, 3 bases remained unmatched. CDR3 nucleotides: TGTGCCAGCAGCTGGGGACAGGCAACCGGGGAGCTGTTTTTT. Translating gives CASSWGQATGELFF.